The clone carrying this T cell receptor (beta chain) was observed at least ten times. The data were taken from a study of blood T cell repertoires in COVID-19. Study-wide background: Whether acute or convalescent, the COVID-19 samples came from the United States, Italy and Spain.

This CDR3 contains 15 residues. Deletions cut 2 bases from V and 6 bases from J, with 15 bases between. Germline lookup yields CDR1 MNHEY and CDR2 SMNVEV (reference sequence). The authors' processing: Reference gene primers were amplified, and this amplification served to estimate nucleated cell counts. TCRdb's table, derived via immunoSEQ multiplex PCR, lists solely in-frame clones and lacks some. The V and J calls and clone size are taken from that table; D and trimming were inferred from the DNA. This table holds around 58,000 clones, around 90% found once. Sequencing was performed on peripheral blood. This clonotype was obtained from a human donor with active COVID-19. The donor label of this sample is uncertain. J is TRBJ2-3 and V is TRBV27; possible D gene TRBD1, 7 bases. CDR3 protein: CASSLETGRFDTQYF. The CDR3 DNA is TGTGCCAGCAGTTTAGAGACAGGGAGGTTTGATACGCAGTATTTT.